Listed below are T cell receptor beta chains from one sample, sequenced in a study of blood T cell repertoires in COVID-19. Measured with immunoSEQ multiplex PCR; TCRdb has only the in-frame clones, and not every one. The table records 42,000 or so clones, around nine tenths of them present only once. Sequencing was carried out using peripheral blood. The origin of the receptors is a human donor in a cohort sampled during active COVID-19. CDR3s include the opening cysteine and the closing phenylalanine or tryptophan. D genes are given only for firm matches. The listing skips clone size in some rows; elsewhere it reads once, few, many or a size class.

v_call	j_call	clone_size	d_call	cdr3_aa	cdr3_nt
TRBV6-1	TRBJ1-5	NA	NA	CASSEPGYQPQHF	TGTGCCAGCAGTGAACCAGGGTATCAGCCCCAGCATTTT
TRBV6-6	TRBJ2-3	few	TRBD2	CASSYGTSGELDTQYF	TGTGCCAGCAGTTACGGAACTAGCGGGGAGTTAGATACGCAGTATTTT
TRBV2	TRBJ2-7	NA	NA	CASGRAGLSYEQYF	TGTGCCAGCGGCCGGGCAGGACTCTCCTACGAGCAGTACTTC
TRBV19	TRBJ1-2	NA	NA	CASSMRLVGNYGYTF	TGTGCCAGCAGTATGCGGTTAGTTGGGAACTATGGCTACACCTTC
TRBV3-1/TRBV3-2	TRBJ1-1	few	NA	CASSQAPRREGNTEAFF	TGTGCCAGCAGCCAAGCTCCCCGCAGGGAGGGTAACACTGAAGCTTTCTTT
TRBV30	TRBJ1-5	NA	TRBD1	CAWTGTDRNQPQHF	TGTGCCTGGACTGGGACAGATCGCAATCAGCCCCAGCATTTT
TRBV9	TRBJ1-1	NA	NA	CASSREGAEAFF	TGTGCCAGCAGCCGGGAAGGTGCTGAAGCTTTCTTT
TRBV6-6	TRBJ1-6	NA	TRBD1	CASSPSGTGPSNSVNSPLHF	TGTGCCAGCAGTCCCTCCGGGACAGGTCCATCCAATTCCGTTAATTCACCCCTCCACTTT
TRBV9	TRBJ2-5	NA	TRBD2	CASSAAGETQYF	TGTGCCAGCAGCGCAGCGGGGGAGACCCAGTACTTC
TRBV7-8	TRBJ2-7	NA	TRBD2	CASSLDGGFSYEQYF	TGTGCCAGCAGCTTAGACGGGGGGTTCAGCTACGAGCAGTACTTC
TRBV7-8	TRBJ1-2	NA	TRBD1	CASSQSGTGIYGYTF	TGTGCCAGCAGCCAGTCTGGGACAGGGATCTATGGCTACACCTTC
TRBV6-5	TRBJ2-1	NA	NA	CASSPDTYNEQFF	TGTGCCAGCAGTCCGGACACCTACAATGAGCAGTTCTTC
TRBV5-1	TRBJ2-5	NA	NA	CASSLSSAGTETQYF	TGCGCCAGCAGCTTGAGCTCCGCAGGTACAGAGACCCAGTACTTC
TRBV3-1/TRBV3-2	TRBJ1-1	few	NA	CASSREGMNTEAFF	TGTGCCAGCAGCCGTGAGGGCATGAACACTGAAGCTTTCTTT
TRBV3-1/TRBV3-2	TRBJ2-1	NA	NA	CASSQVGRESEQFF	TGTGCCAGCAGCCAAGTTGGGCGGGAAAGTGAGCAGTTCTTC
TRBV9	TRBJ1-1	few	NA	CASSYTGNTEAFF	TGTGCCAGCAGCTACACAGGGAACACTGAAGCTTTCTTT
TRBV15	TRBJ1-2	NA	NA	CATSMGGSLGGASRGYTF	TGTGCCACCAGCATGGGAGGATCTCTAGGTGGCGCTTCACGGGGCTACACCTTC
TRBV6-6	TRBJ1-4	NA	TRBD1	CASRGQNEKLFF	TGTGCCAGCCGGGGACAGAATGAAAAACTGTTTTTT
TRBV6-5	TRBJ1-5	NA	NA	CASSRYGLSNQPQHF	TGTGCCAGCAGCCGATACGGACTTAGCAATCAGCCCCAGCATTTT
TRBV14	TRBJ1-2	NA	NA	CASSQVTGDGYTF	TGTGCCAGCAGCCAAGTTACGGGGGATGGCTACACCTTC
TRBV9	TRBJ2-1	NA	NA	CASSVGVGQISDEQFF	TGTGCCAGCAGCGTAGGGGTAGGACAGATTTCCGATGAGCAGTTCTTC
TRBV19	TRBJ1-5	once	TRBD1	CASSRFGTGGRQPQHF	TGTGCCAGTAGTCGCTTCGGGACAGGGGGCAGACAGCCCCAGCATTTT
TRBV7-3	TRBJ2-2	once	NA	CASSPRGGELFF	TGTGCCAGCAGCCCCCGGGGGGGGGAGCTGTTTTTT
TRBV6-4	TRBJ2-1	NA	TRBD2	CASSPLAGGPNEQFF	TGTGCCAGCAGTCCCCTAGCGGGGGGGCCGAATGAGCAGTTCTTC
TRBV7-8	TRBJ1-2	once	NA	CASSLAETGGYTF	TGTGCCAGCAGCTTAGCGGAGACGGGAGGCTACACCTTC
TRBV29-1	TRBJ1-1	NA	NA	CSVEDNAHKAFF	TGCAGCGTTGAAGACAACGCACACAAAGCTTTCTTT
TRBV4-1	TRBJ1-5	few	TRBD1	CASSRTGRGNQPQHF	TGCGCCAGCAGCCGGACAGGGCGAGGCAATCAGCCCCAGCATTTT
TRBV13	TRBJ2-5	NA	NA	CASSSNQDYSGRTQYF	TGTGCCAGCAGTTCGAACCAGGACTACTCCGGAAGGACCCAGTACTTC
TRBV2	TRBJ1-4	few	NA	CASSEREIYLSDEKLFF	TGTGCCAGCAGTGAAAGGGAGATTTACCTAAGCGACGAAAAACTGTTTTTT
TRBV12-3/TRBV12-4	TRBJ1-2	NA	NA	CASRRQDSYGYTF	TGTGCCAGCAGGCGGCAGGACTCCTATGGCTACACCTTC
TRBV11-3	TRBJ1-2	few	NA	CASSLRSGVTGYTF	TGTGCCAGCAGCTTACGATCAGGGGTGACTGGCTACACCTTC
TRBV14	TRBJ2-1	NA	TRBD2	CASSRPGLVMNEQFF	TGTGCCAGCAGCCGTCCGGGACTAGTAATGAATGAGCAGTTCTTC
TRBV20-1	TRBJ1-1	NA	NA	CSAPVGAEAFF	TGCAGTGCCCCCGTAGGGGCTGAAGCTTTCTTT
TRBV19	TRBJ2-3	NA	TRBD2	CASNGGGADTQYF	TGTGCCAGTAACGGCGGGGGGGCAGATACGCAGTATTTT
TRBV4-2	TRBJ1-5	NA	TRBD1	CASSLDRGANQPQHF	TGTGCCAGCAGCTTAGACAGGGGAGCCAATCAGCCCCAGCATTTT
TRBV6-5	TRBJ2-7	NA	TRBD2	CASSSGGSSYEQYF	TGTGCCAGCAGTAGCGGGGGTAGCTCCTACGAGCAGTACTTC
TRBV18	TRBJ1-4	NA	NA	CASSPPAAEKLFF	TGTGCCAGCTCACCACCCGCGGCTGAAAAACTGTTTTTT
TRBV6-6	TRBJ2-3	NA	NA	CASSSKRRTDTQYF	TGTGCCAGCAGTTCCAAGCGGCGCACAGATACGCAGTATTTT
TRBV30	TRBJ1-3	NA	TRBD1	CAWSKGQGFGNTIYF	TGTGCCTGGAGTAAGGGACAGGGGTTCGGAAACACCATATATTTT
TRBV3-1/TRBV3-2	TRBJ1-1	NA	NA	CASSQEGRGPRKAFF	TGTGCCAGCAGCCAAGAAGGTCGAGGTCCTCGAAAAGCTTTCTTT
TRBV19	TRBJ1-6	few	TRBD1	CASTGTGLDNSPLHF	TGTGCCAGTACCGGGACAGGGCTTGATAATTCACCCCTCCACTTT
TRBV2	TRBJ2-1	NA	TRBD1	CASIRQGAAYNEQFF	TGTGCCAGCATTAGACAGGGGGCGGCCTACAATGAGCAGTTCTTC
TRBV24-1	TRBJ1-2	NA	TRBD1	CATSEGTGGVDGYTF	TGTGCCACCAGTGAGGGGACAGGGGGCGTCGATGGCTACACCTTC
TRBV30	TRBJ2-1	NA	TRBD2	CAWSPSLTSGGYNEQFF	TGTGCCTGGAGTCCCAGCCTCACTAGCGGGGGTTACAATGAGCAGTTCTTC
TRBV4-1	TRBJ2-1	NA	TRBD2	CASSQESRLAGGRNEQFF	TGCGCCAGCAGCCAAGAGAGCAGACTAGCGGGGGGGCGGAATGAGCAGTTCTTC